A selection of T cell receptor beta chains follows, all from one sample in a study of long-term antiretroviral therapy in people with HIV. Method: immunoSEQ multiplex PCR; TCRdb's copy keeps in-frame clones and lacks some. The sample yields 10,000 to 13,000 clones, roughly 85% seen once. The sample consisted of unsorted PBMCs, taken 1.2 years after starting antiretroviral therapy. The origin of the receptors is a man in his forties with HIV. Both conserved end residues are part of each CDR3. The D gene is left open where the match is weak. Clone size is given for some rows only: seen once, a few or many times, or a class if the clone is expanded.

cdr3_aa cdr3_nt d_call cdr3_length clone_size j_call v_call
CASSAVVGQGDYNEQFF TGTGCCAGCAGTGCTGTTGTGGGACAGGGTGACTACAATGAGCAGTTCTTC TRBD1 17 few TRBJ2-1 TRBV2
CASSGEGGKEEQFF TGTGCCAGCAGCGGAGAGGGGGGAAAAGAAGAGCAGTTCTTC . 14 . TRBJ2-1 TRBV7-6
CASSETRGREAEQYF TGCGCCAGCAGTGAGACACGGGGGCGCGAGGCCGAGCAGTACTTC . 15 . TRBJ2-7 TRBV10-1
CAWSPWTGYEQYF TGTGCCTGGAGTCCCTGGACAGGCTACGAGCAGTACTTC TRBD1 13 . TRBJ2-7 TRBV30
CASSVGQGREQYF TGTGCCAGCAGCGTAGGGCAGGGCCGGGAGCAGTACTTC . 13 . TRBJ2-7 TRBV9
CASTVRRGANTGELFF TGTGCCAGTACCGTGAGGCGGGGAGCGAACACCGGGGAGCTGTTTTTT . 16 . TRBJ2-2 TRBV19
CAMSSGGPPAHNEQFF TGTGCCATGTCTAGCGGGGGCCCTCCCGCACACAATGAGCAGTTCTTC TRBD2 16 . TRBJ2-1 TRBV10-3
CASSLDRGPYSYNEQFF TGTGCCAGCTCACTGGACAGGGGGCCTTACTCCTACAATGAGCAGTTCTTC TRBD1 17 . TRBJ2-1 TRBV18
CASSVRSTGSQETQYF TGTGCCAGCAGCGTCCGATCGACAGGGTCCCAAGAGACCCAGTACTTC TRBD1 16 . TRBJ2-5 TRBV9
CASSSGGLAKNIQYF TGTGCCAGCAGTTCCGGGGGGTTAGCCAAAAACATTCAGTACTTC TRBD2 15 . TRBJ2-4 TRBV5-4
CASSFLGQDEQYF TGTGCCAGCAGCTTTCTCGGACAGGATGAGCAGTACTTC TRBD1 13 . TRBJ2-7 TRBV7-2
CASSESSGGPYEQYF TGCGCCAGCAGTGAGTCCTCGGGGGGGCCCTACGAGCAGTACTTC TRBD2 15 few TRBJ2-7 TRBV10-2
CASSLYGRPGGPVRQYF TGTGCCAGCAGCTTGTACGGGAGGCCGGGGGGACCGGTGAGGCAGTATTTT TRBD2 17 . TRBJ2-3 TRBV11-3
CAWSGTGKTYEQYF TGTGCCTGGAGTGGGACAGGGAAAACCTACGAGCAGTACTTC TRBD1 14 . TRBJ2-7 TRBV30
CASSVVGNTGELFF TGTGCCAGCAGCGTAGTAGGGAACACCGGGGAGCTGTTTTTT . 14 . TRBJ2-2 TRBV9
CASSTQGQPQHF TGTGCCAGCAGTACACAGGGTCAGCCCCAGCATTTT . 12 . TRBJ1-5 TRBV2
CASRSGTASSYNEQFF TGTGCCAGCAGGTCCGGGACGGCAAGCTCCTACAATGAGCAGTTCTTC . 16 . TRBJ2-1 TRBV27
CASGTGPDNEQFF TGTGCTAGTGGAACGGGACCGGACAATGAGCAGTTCTTC . 13 . TRBJ2-1 TRBV12-5
CASSSGTGGINEQFF TGTGCCAGCAGCTCCGGGACAGGGGGTATCAATGAGCAGTTCTTC TRBD1 15 . TRBJ2-1 TRBV7-2
CASSFLGQGAYNEQFF TGTGCCAGCAGCTTCCTGGGACAGGGGGCTTACAATGAGCAGTTCTTC TRBD1 16 . TRBJ2-1 TRBV7-8
CASSSGAGYEQYF TGTGCCAGCAGCTCCGGGGCAGGTTACGAGCAGTACTTC . 13 . TRBJ2-7 TRBV11-2
CASRGHASNSPLHF TGTGCCAGCAGGGGGCATGCCAGTAATTCACCCCTCCACTTT . 14 . TRBJ1-6 TRBV6-1
CASRPGTASTEAFF TGTGCCAGCAGGCCGGGGACAGCTTCAACTGAAGCTTTCTTT TRBD1 14 . TRBJ1-1 TRBV28
CASSSDRGHGYTF TGTGCCAGCAGCTCCGACAGGGGGCATGGCTACACCTTC TRBD1 13 . TRBJ1-2 TRBV13
CASSLGRGVLKTQYF TGTGCCAGCAGCTTAGGGCGGGGGGTTCTGAAGACCCAGTACTTC TRBD2 15 . TRBJ2-5 TRBV5-4
CAWSGGSYNEQFF TGTGCCTGGAGTGGGGGGTCCTACAATGAGCAGTTCTTC . 13 . TRBJ2-1 TRBV30
CASSEAGTVYEQYF TGCGCCAGCAGCGAGGCCGGGACCGTCTACGAGCAGTACTTC . 14 . TRBJ2-7 TRBV10-2
CASSLLTADTQYF TGTGCCAGCAGTCTTCTGACAGCAGATACGCAGTATTTT . 13 . TRBJ2-3 TRBV2
CAISGQAYTDTQYF TGTGCCATCAGTGGACAGGCCTACACAGATACGCAGTATTTT . 14 . TRBJ2-3 TRBV10-3
CAIRTGQGSPLHF TGTGCCATCAGGACGGGACAGGGGTCACCCCTCCACTTT TRBD1 13 . TRBJ1-6 TRBV10-3
CASSGIRSANEQFF TGCGCCAGCAGTGGTATTAGGAGTGCCAATGAGCAGTTCTTC . 14 . TRBJ2-1 TRBV10-2
CSFRTVGYEQYF TGCAGCTTCAGGACCGTAGGCTACGAGCAGTACTTC . 12 . TRBJ2-7 TRBV29-1
CASSLDGNSNQPQHF TGCGCCAGCAGCTTGGACGGAAATAGCAATCAGCCCCAGCATTTT . 15 . TRBJ1-5 TRBV5-1
CSARYNEQFF TGCAGCGCCCGCTACAATGAGCAGTTCTTC . 10 . TRBJ2-1 TRBV29-1
CASSHRQVGRMYGYTF TGTGCCAGCAGCCATCGACAGGTGGGGAGGATGTATGGCTACACCTTC . 16 . TRBJ1-2 TRBV7-9
CASTGTGSTDTQYF TGTGCCAGCACCGGGACAGGGAGCACAGATACGCAGTATTTT TRBD1 14 . TRBJ2-3 TRBV6-1
CASSRDRDSYGYTF TGTGCCAGCAGCCGGGACAGGGACTCCTATGGCTACACCTTC TRBD1 14 . TRBJ1-2 TRBV7-2
CASSLKAYAYEQYF TGTGCCAGCAGTTTAAAGGCCTACGCCTACGAGCAGTACTTC . 14 . TRBJ2-7 TRBV27
CASSPAGAGNEQFF TGCGCCAGCAGCCCAGCAGGAGCCGGGAATGAGCAGTTCTTC . 14 once TRBJ2-1 TRBV4-1
CSVSGLAGGDEQFF TGCAGCGTCTCGGGACTAGCGGGAGGGGATGAGCAGTTCTTC TRBD2 14 . TRBJ2-1 TRBV29-1
CASSYSGGFTGELFF TGCGCCAGCAGTTATAGCGGGGGGTTCACCGGGGAGCTGTTTTTT TRBD2 15 . TRBJ2-2 TRBV5-1
CASSQDAGTYNEQFF TGCGCCAGCAGCCAAGATGCCGGGACCTACAATGAGCAGTTCTTC . 15 medium-sized TRBJ2-1 TRBV4-1